A single sample gave rise to the 24 T cell receptor beta chains below, sequenced in a study of OX40 agonist ivuxolimab in advanced cancers. Assay used: immunoSEQ multiplex PCR; TCRdb lists only in-frame clones, some missing. The sample has fewer than 120,000 clones, approximately 89% seen once. The source material was CD4+ or CD8+ T cells sorted from blood, sampled in a trial of the OX40 agonist ivuxolimab. Receptors were obtained from an adult with an advanced solid tumor such as melanoma, head and neck, liver or kidney cancer.

Only one count was recorded for this clone. The rearrangement joins TRBV5-1 to TRBJ2-4; D tentatively reads TRBD1 or TRBD2 (5 bases each). From germline, CDR1 is SGHRS and CDR2 YFSETQ. The CDR3 loop spans 19 amino acids. The V end was cut by 0 bases, the J end by 0 bases, with 19 bases between. CDR3 in DNA: TGCGCCAGCAGCTTGGGGATAGGGACGGCCCAGATAGCCAAAAACATTCAGTACTTC. This encodes CASSLGIGTAQIAKNIQYF. The whole variable domain, remainder taken from reference TRBV5-1 and TRBJ2-4, is KAGVTQTPRYLIKTRGQQVTLSCSPISGHRSVSWYQQTPGQGLQFLFEYFSETQRNKGNFPGRFSGRQFSNSRSEMNVSTLELGDSALYLCASSLGIGTAQIAKNIQYFGAGTRLSVL.

The chain couples TRBV11-2 to TRBJ2-5, with a tentative D call TRBD1 (6 bases). The CDR3 has 14 residues. CDR1 is SGHAT, CDR2 FQNNGV, per germline. Trimming pared 4 bases from V and 1 base from J, leaving 10 bases between. Here the CDR3 reads CASSSQGFQETQYF. In DNA form, the CDR3 reads TGTGCCAGCAGCTCGCAGGGGTTCCAAGAGACCCAGTACTTC.

This chain connects TRBV6-1 to TRBJ2-3; 9 bases fit TRBD2. J lost 2 bases, V lost 5 bases, and 2 bases had no gene match. The germline V gene has CDR1 MNHNS and CDR2 SASEGT. The CDR3 contains 14 residues. CDR3 DNA sequence: TGTGCCAGCAGTAGCGGGGGGAACACAGATACGCAGTATTTT. As protein: CASSSGGNTDTQYF.

The chain recombines TRBV6-5 with TRBJ1-5; D call uncertain. Trimming cost V 6 bases and J 5 bases, with 11 bases left between them. Germline V lookup: CDR1 MNHEY, CDR2 SVGAGI. The CDR3 length is 13 residues. CDR3 coding DNA: TGTGCCAGCAGCCGAGAGGCGCATCAGCCCCAGCATTTT. Encoded protein: CASSREAHQPQHF.

The CDR3 spells CASSYKVASGDRYEQYF. CDR3 in DNA: TGTGCCAGCAGCTATAAAGTGGCTAGCGGAGACAGATACGAGCAGTACTTC. The chain combines TRBV28 with TRBJ2-7, with 7 bases that match TRBD2. From germline, CDR1 is MDHEN and CDR2 SYDVKM. The CDR3 consists of 17 residues. The V segment lost 6 bases and the J segment 4 bases; nucleotides outside the gene matches: 18.

The chain is built from TRBV6-5 and TRBJ2-5; D not resolved. This CDR3 is 12 amino acids long. CDR1 and CDR2 (germline): MNHEY, SVGAGI. V lost 7 bases, J lost 0 bases, and 6 bases lay in between. The CDR3 sequence: CASTGYQETQYF. For the CDR3, the DNA is TGTGCCAGCACCGGGTACCAAGAGACCCAGTACTTC.

The rearrangement links TRBV11-2 to TRBJ2-1, with 7 bases lining up with TRBD1. CDR1 and CDR2 (germline): SGHAT, FQNNGV. The CDR3 has 15 residues. V lost 7 bases to trimming and J lost 7 bases; unmatched junction nucleotides: 13. DNA for the CDR3: TGTGCCAGCATCTCCGACAGGGCCAATTTAAATGAGCAGTTCTTC. Its protein is CASISDRANLNEQFF.

J is TRBJ2-2 and V is TRBV27; 14 bases match TRBD2. Looked up from germline, CDR1 is MNHEY and CDR2 is SMNVEV (reference sequence). Unmatched junction bases numbered 3, after V lost 0 bases and J lost 6 bases. The CDR3 covers 17 residues. CDR3 protein: CASSLSRLAGGPGELFF. Written as DNA, the CDR3 is TGTGCCAGCAGTTTATCCAGACTAGCGGGAGGGCCCGGGGAGCTGTTTTTT.

The rearrangement uses TRBV18 and TRBJ1-1, with D unresolved. The V end was cut by 3 bases, the J end by 7 bases, with 9 bases between. The CDR3 extends over 12 amino acids. Germline assignment: CDR1 KGHSH and CDR2 LQKENI. The CDR3 protein is CASSPTRGEAFF. In nucleotides, the CDR3 is TGTGCCAGCTCACCGACCCGAGGTGAAGCTTTCTTT.

V is TRBV7-9 and J is TRBJ2-2; 7 bases are shared with TRBD2. The CDR3 totals 16 residues. Germline values: CDR1 SEHNR, CDR2 FQNEAQ (reference sequence). V was pared by 3 bases and J by 1 base, with 5 bases of the junction left unmatched. The CDR3 nucleotides read TGTGCCAGCAGCTTCCTTCCTAGCGGGAACACCGGGGAGCTGTTTTTT. The encoded protein is CASSFLPSGNTGELFF.

The chain is built from TRBV5-1 and TRBJ2-2; no reliable D call. CDR3 length: 13 residues. V lost 5 bases and J 5 bases, leaving 10 bases between the germline ends. CDR1 SGHRS and CDR2 YFSETQ come from the germline V gene. The CDR3 spells CASRQTTTGELFF. The DNA of the CDR3 is TGCGCCAGCAGACAAACTACTACCGGGGAGCTGTTTTTT.

The rearrangement uses TRBV4-2 and TRBJ2-7, with D possibly being TRBD2 (5 bases). The CDR3 is 15 amino acids. Germline V gene lookup returns CDR1 LGHNA and CDR2 YNFKEQ. Trimming took 3 bases from V and 4 from J, leaving 16 bases between them. CDR3 region: CASSHPAGVEYEQYF. The CDR3 bases are TGTGCCAGCAGCCACCCGGCCGGGGTCGAGTACGAGCAGTACTTC.

J is TRBJ2-2 and V is TRBV18; tentatively, D is TRBD1 (6 bases). V lost 3 bases and J lost 7, with 15 bases in between. The CDR3 is 15 amino acids. Germline loops: CDR1 KGHSH, CDR2 LQKENI. The CDR3 loop is CASSPGTTHGGELFF. The CDR3 DNA is TGTGCCAGCTCACCTGGGACAACCCACGGCGGGGAGCTGTTTTTT.

The chain links TRBV27 to TRBJ2-3; D remains unclear. The germline V and J ends were trimmed by 4 bases and 9 bases, with 14 bases remaining between them. CDR1 is MNHEY and CDR2 is SMNVEV in the germline V gene (reference sequence). The CDR3 sequence is 13 residues long. The CDR3 DNA reads TGTGCCAGCAGTTATCAACCCAGAGAAACGCAGTATTTT. This encodes CASSYQPRETQYF.

The chain carries TRBV5-4 and TRBJ2-1; no definite D call. The CDR3 is made up of 12 amino acids. The V and J ends lost 0 bases and 6 bases respectively, with 4 bases between them. In germline, CDR1 is SGHNT, CDR2 YYREEE (reference sequence). In nucleotides, the CDR3 is TGTGCCAGCAGCTTGGAAAGCAATGAGCAGTTCTTC. Its translation: CASSLESNEQFF.

The rearrangement uses TRBV9 and TRBJ2-1, with TRBD2 as a possible D gene (6 bases). The CDR3 runs 14 residues. The V end was cut by 6 bases, the J end by 3 bases, with 13 bases between. The germline gives CDR1 SGDLS, CDR2 YYNGEE. CDR3 sequence reads: CASTRGRGYNEQFF. CDR3 bases: TGTGCCAGCACCAGAGGGCGGGGCTACAATGAGCAGTTCTTC.

The sample holds one count of this clone. The chain is built from TRBV19 and TRBJ1-4; 8 bases agree with TRBD1. Germline V CDR1 and CDR2: LNHDA, SQIVND (reference sequence). The CDR3 length is 13 residues. V shed 9 bases, J shed 8 bases, and the junction held 8 bases outside the gene matches. The CDR3 protein is CARTDRGGEKLFF. Written as DNA, the CDR3 is TGTGCCAGGACTGACAGGGGTGGCGAAAAACTGTTTTTT.

V is TRBV7-8 and J is TRBJ2-3; D perhaps matches TRBD1 (6 bases). Per the germline V gene, CDR1 is SGHVS and CDR2 is FQNEAQ. CDR3 size: 16 residues. Trimming removed 5 bases from V and 8 bases from J, with 23 bases in between. For the CDR3, the DNA is TGTGCCAGCAGCCGATCCCCCGGTCCGATAGGGGGTACGCAGTATTTT. Protein sequence: CASSRSPGPIGGTQYF.

The chain recombines TRBV25-1 with TRBJ2-2; D gene ambiguous. The CDR3 spans 14 residues. Trimming cost V 4 bases and J 5 bases, with 11 bases left between them. Germline CDR1 reads MGHDK; CDR2 reads SYGVNS. CDR3 sequence (DNA): TGTGCCAGCAGTGGGGTCGGTACAACCGGGGAGCTGTTTTTT. Protein product: CASSGVGTTGELFF.

This chain connects TRBV6-5 to TRBJ1-5; 10 positions agree with TRBD1. This CDR3 is built from 15 residues. Germline CDR1 and CDR2: MNHEY and SVGAGI. The J segment lost 4 bases and the V segment lost 6 bases, leaving 6 bases of the junction unmatched. CDR3 DNA sequence: TGTGCCAGCAGACCGACAGGGGGCCCAAATCAGCCCCAGCATTTT. It yields the protein CASRPTGGPNQPQHF.

The chain combines TRBV4-3 with TRBJ1-5; possible D gene TRBD1, 5 bases. This CDR3 region has 13 residues. The germline V gene encodes CDR1 LGHNA and CDR2 YSLEER. V shed 4 bases and J shed 9 bases, with 13 bases lying between them. The CDR3 DNA reads TGCGCCAGCAGCCTCGGACTCCAGGGGCCCCAGCATTTT. Its translation: CASSLGLQGPQHF.

The chain is built from TRBV9 and TRBJ2-2; D remains ambiguous. V lost 0 bases to trimming and J lost 2 bases, with 11 bases between them. CDR1 is SGDLS and CDR2 is YYNGEE in the germline V gene. The CDR3 is 16 amino acids. Here the CDR3 reads CASSVERWGNTGELFF. For the CDR3, the DNA is TGTGCCAGCAGCGTAGAAAGGTGGGGAAACACCGGGGAGCTGTTTTTT.

This clone was counted once. The rearrangement links TRBV30 to TRBJ1-2; no clear D. The CDR3 extends over 13 amino acids. V lost 2 bases and J 8 bases, leaving 15 bases between the germline ends. Looked up from germline, CDR1 is GTSNPN and CDR2 is SVGIG (reference sequence). CDR3 amino acids: CAWSTTEGSGYTF. The CDR3 bases are TGTGCCTGGAGTACCACCGAGGGTTCCGGCTACACCTTC. The full variable domain, in which reference TRBV30 and TRBJ1-2 provide the parts outside the CDR3, is SQTIHQWPATLVQPVGSPLSLECTVEGTSNPNLYWYRQAAGRGLQLLFYSVGIGQISSEVPQNLSASRPQDRQFILSSKKLLLSDSGFYLCAWSTTEGSGYTFGSGTRLTVV.

The J gene is TRBJ1-2, the V gene TRBV30; 8 bases are shared with TRBD1. After removal of 3 bases from V and 7 bases from J, the junction contained 16 bases not matched to a gene. This CDR3 has 16 amino acids. Germline V CDR1 and CDR2: GTSNPN, SVGIG (reference sequence). Here the CDR3 DNA reads TGTGCCTGGAGGCAAAACCGACAGGGGTTGTTTTCTGGCTACACCTTC. This gives the protein CAWRQNRQGLFSGYTF.